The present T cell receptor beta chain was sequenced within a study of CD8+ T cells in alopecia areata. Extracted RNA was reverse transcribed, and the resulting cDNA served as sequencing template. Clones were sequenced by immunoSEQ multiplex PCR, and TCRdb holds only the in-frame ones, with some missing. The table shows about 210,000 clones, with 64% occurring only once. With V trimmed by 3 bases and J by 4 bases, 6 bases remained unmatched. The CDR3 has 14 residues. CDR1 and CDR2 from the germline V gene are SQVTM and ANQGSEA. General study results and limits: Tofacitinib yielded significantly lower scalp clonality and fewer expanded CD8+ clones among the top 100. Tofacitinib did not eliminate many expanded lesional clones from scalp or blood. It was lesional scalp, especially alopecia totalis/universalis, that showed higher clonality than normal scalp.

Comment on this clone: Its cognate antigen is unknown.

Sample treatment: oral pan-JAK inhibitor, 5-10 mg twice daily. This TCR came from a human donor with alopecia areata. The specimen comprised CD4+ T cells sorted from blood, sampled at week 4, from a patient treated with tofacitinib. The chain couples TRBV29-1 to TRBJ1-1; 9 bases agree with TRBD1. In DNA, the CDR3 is TGCAGCGTTGAGCGGACAGGGGTGGGCACTGAAGCTTTCTTT. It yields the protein CSVERTGVGTEAFF.